Many counts were recorded for the clone carrying this T cell receptor (beta chain). Its matching antigen is unknown. This specimen comes from a study of T cells in Graves' hyperthyroidism and ophthalmopathy. Study-level information: Staff took peripheral blood when the initial diagnosis was made, before any treatment began. Overall study results and limits: In the blood, most expanded thyroid clonotypes above 0.001 appeared as well.

TCR beta CDR3 sequences were amplified from RNA transcripts. The primer set for the first-round RT-PCR of the TCR CDR3 was HTBI. One entry per CDR3 protein results from TCRdb running MiXCR on the multiplex PCR reads. The sample records roughly 560,000 distinct CDR3 sequences, over 12% being singletons. The CDR3 is made up of 13 amino acids. Germline CDR1 is MDHEN and CDR2 is SYDVKM. V was trimmed by 2 bases and J by 3 bases, leaving 7 bases between them. The sequence came from a woman in her thirties or forties with Graves' ophthalmopathy. The V and J genes are TRBV28 and TRBJ1-2; no definite D call. Material: blood. DNA for the CDR3: TGTGCCAGCAGTTTACAGACGGACTATGGCTACACCTTC. This translates into CASSLQTDYGYTF.